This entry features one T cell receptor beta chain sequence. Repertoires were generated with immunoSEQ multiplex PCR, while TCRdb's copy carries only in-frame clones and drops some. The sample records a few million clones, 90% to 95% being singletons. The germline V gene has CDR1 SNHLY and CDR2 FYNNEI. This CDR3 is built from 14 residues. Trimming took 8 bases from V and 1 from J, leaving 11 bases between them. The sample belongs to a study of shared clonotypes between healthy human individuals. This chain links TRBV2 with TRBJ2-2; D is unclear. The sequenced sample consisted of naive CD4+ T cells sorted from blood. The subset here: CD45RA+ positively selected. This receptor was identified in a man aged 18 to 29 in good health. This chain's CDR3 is CASGKIRNTGELFF. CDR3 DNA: TGTGCCAGCGGAAAGATCCGGAACACCGGGGAGCTGTTTTTT.